The present T cell receptor beta chain was sequenced within a study of CD8+ T cells in alopecia areata. Overall study context: Treated patients received severity scores based on the percentage of scalp area affected. Overall study results and limits: It was observed that many expanded lesional clones persisted in scalp and blood during tofacitinib.

Stated treatment: oral pan-JAK inhibitor, 5-10 mg twice daily. Both peripheral blood and punch biopsies of lesional scalp skin were obtained from patients who had alopecia areata. The CDR3 has 16 amino acids. Germline V gene data show CDR1 as SEHNR and CDR2 as FQNEAQ (reference sequence). V dropped 5 bases and J dropped 2; count of bases not matched to a gene: 11. Reverse transcribed after extraction, RNA yielded cDNA as the sequencing template. Profiled with immunoSEQ multiplex PCR; TCRdb holds only in-frame clones, not every one. Here the sample spans approximately 140,000 clones, 82% being singletons. Note on this clone: The target antigen is unknown.

V and J are TRBV7-9 and TRBJ2-7; 8 bases agree with TRBD2. The sequence derives from a human donor with alopecia areata. The sample in question was CD8+ T cells sorted from blood, obtained at week 4, from a patient treated with tofacitinib. CDR3 sequence: CASSTTRRGDPYEQYF. Written as DNA, the CDR3 is TGTGCCAGCAGCACGACTCGGCGGGGGGACCCCTACGAGCAGTACTTC.